These 25 T cell receptor beta chains share one sample of origin, sequenced in a study of metastatic and nonmetastatic thyroid tumors. No treatment of any kind had been given to any patient before thyroid surgery. Using MiXCR, TCRdb reanalyzed the PCR reads. This table has about 14,000 clones, 32% appearing once. Sequenced input: tumor tissue. Receptors were obtained from a female donor with papillary thyroid cancer or a benign thyroid nodule (not recorded which). Some clones in this sample may be carry-over from other donors' samples.

Details on this clone: The junction and the germline gene differ at one end; a read error may be behind it. The chain couples TRBV9 to TRBJ2-1; D may be TRBD2 (6 bases). The CDR3 spans 12 residues. CDR1 is SGDLS and CDR2 is YYNGEE in the germline V gene. CDR3 residues: CASSPPSSVLLF. CDR3 bases: TGTGCCAGCAGCCCCCCCTCTAGCGTCTTACTCTTC.

This clone showed up many times. The chain is built from TRBV29-1 and TRBJ1-1, with D unresolved. Germline V gives CDR1 SQVTM, CDR2 ANQGSEA. CDR3 size: 15 residues. Trimming cost V 0 bases and J 1 base, with 12 bases left between them. The CDR3 bases are TGCAGCGTTGAAGATGCCCGTCTGCCGAACACTGAAGCTTTCTTT. Amino acids: CSVEDARLPNTEAFF.

There are many counts of this clone. The chain combines TRBV11-2 with TRBJ2-1, with TRBD2 matching over 7 bases. This CDR3 has 17 amino acids. Germline CDR1 and CDR2: SGHAT and FQNNGV. J lost 7 bases, V lost 1 base, and 13 bases had no gene match. DNA for the CDR3: TGTGCCAGCAGCTTAGGTCTCCGGTCTAGCGGAAGGAATGAGCAGTTCTTC. It codes for CASSLGLRSSGRNEQFF.

This clone was seen ten or more times. The rearrangement links TRBV7-7 to TRBJ2-1; TRBD2 might be the D (6 bases). Germline values: CDR1 SSHAT, CDR2 FNYEAQ (reference sequence). This CDR3 spans 16 amino acids. V was pared by 8 bases and J by 0 bases, with 17 bases between. Here the CDR3 reads CASGLDYSNSYNEQFF. CDR3 bases: TGTGCCAGCGGACTGGACTATTCAAACTCCTACAATGAGCAGTTCTTC.

This clone was observed at least ten times. It may be a read error: a sequence one base away is much more abundant. This chain joins TRBV27 and TRBJ2-7; TRBD2 matches at 10 bases. Germline loops: CDR1 MNHEY, CDR2 SMNVEV (reference sequence). This CDR3 spans 16 amino acids. V lost 10 bases, J lost 2 bases, and 14 bases stayed unmatched. The chain's CDR3 is CATQSGRGHGPYEQYF. The CDR3 bases are TGTGCCACCCAAAGCGGGAGGGGGCACGGGCCCTACGAGCAGTACTTC.

This clone showed up just a few times. The chain links TRBV6-2 or TRBV6-3 to TRBJ2-1; D is perhaps TRBD2 (6 bases). The CDR3 runs 13 residues. Germline CDR1 MNHEY, CDR2 SVGEGT. Deletions cut 2 bases from V and 8 bases from J, with 10 bases between. The CDR3 loop reads CASSYPASDEQFF. CDR3 DNA sequence: TGTGCCAGCAGTTACCCAGCTAGCGATGAGCAGTTCTTC.

This clone was seen a single time. This sequence joins TRBV20-1 and TRBJ2-7, with TRBD2 matching over 8 bases. The V and J ends lost 3 bases and 12 bases, in that order; junction bases with no gene match: 16. The CDR3 covers 14 residues. Germline V gene lookup returns CDR1 DFQATT and CDR2 SNEGSKA (reference sequence). As DNA, the CDR3 is TGCAGTGCTAGGGACGTCTCCGGGGGACTAGGGCCGTACTTC. Protein: CSARDVSGGLGPYF.

This clone was seen ten or more times. The J gene is TRBJ2-1, the V gene TRBV6-2 or TRBV6-3; no definite D call. The CDR3 has 14 residues. Trimming shortened V by 8 bases and J by 3 bases, and 14 bases separated the two germline ends. Germline-derived CDR1 and CDR2 are MNHEY and SVGEGT. This chain's CDR3 is CASRPRLVYNEQFF. The CDR3, as DNA: TGTGCCAGCCGACCGCGTCTAGTCTACAATGAGCAGTTCTTC.

V and J are TRBV20-1 and TRBJ1-1; TRBD1 matches at 11 bases. There are 15 residues in the CDR3. Looked up from germline, CDR1 is DFQATT and CDR2 is SNEGSKA (reference sequence). V was clipped by 3 bases and J by 5 bases; unmatched bases: 8. The CDR3 region is CSARITGQGVTEAFF. The CDR3 DNA sequence: TGCAGTGCTAGGATTACGGGACAGGGGGTTACTGAAGCTTTCTTT.

This chain connects TRBV20-1 to TRBJ2-7, with 9 bases lining up with TRBD2. V shed 5 bases, J shed 0 bases, and the junction held 17 bases outside the gene matches. The CDR3 is made up of 18 amino acids. Per germline, CDR1 DFQATT and CDR2 SNEGSKA (reference sequence). The DNA of the CDR3 is TGCAGTGCTGCCGATAGCGGGGGTGCACCTCCGTGCTCCTACGAGCAGTACTTC. It translates to CSAADSGGAPPCSYEQYF.

CDR3: CASSFFGEIEQYF. CDR3 nucleotides: TGTGCCAGCAGTTTCTTTGGGGAGATCGAGCAGTACTTC. The rearrangement joins TRBV28 to TRBJ2-7; tentatively, D is TRBD2 (5 bases). The V end was cut by 3 bases, the J end by 6 bases, with 12 bases between. Germline CDR1 reads MDHEN; CDR2 reads SYDVKM. The CDR3 extends over 13 amino acids.

The chain is built from TRBV11-3 and TRBJ2-2; 9 nucleotides match TRBD1. The CDR3 is 16 residues long. Germline loops: CDR1 SGHNT, CDR2 YENEEA. V lost 5 bases to trimming and J lost 4 bases; unmatched junction nucleotides: 8. The CDR3 protein is CASSPSGTGPTGELFF. Here the CDR3 DNA reads TGTGCCAGCAGCCCCTCCGGGACAGGGCCCACCGGGGAGCTGTTTTTT. The variable domain in full, with the rest retrieved from reference TRBV11-3 and TRBJ2-2, is EAGVVQSPRYKIIEKKQPVAFWCNPISGHNTLYWYLQNLGQGPELLIRYENEEAVDDSQLPKDRFSAERLKGVDSTLKIQPAELGDSAVYLCASSPSGTGPTGELFFGEGSRLTVL.

This clone has just a few counts. This sequence joins TRBV27 and TRBJ1-3; TRBD1 matches at 9 bases. This CDR3 is 15 amino acids long. Germline CDR1 reads MNHEY; CDR2 reads SMNVEV (reference sequence). J gave up 3 bases and V 5 bases, and 5 bases lay outside the gene matches. The CDR3 nucleotides read TGTGCCAGCAGTCCCCTGACAGGGGGTGGAAACACCATATATTTT. Its protein product is CASSPLTGGGNTIYF.

This clone showed up many times. A much bigger clone sits one base away, suggesting this may be a read error. CDR3 amino acids: CGAPTSGREQYF. For the CDR3, the DNA is TGCGGTGCTCCGACTAGCGGGCGGGAGCAGTACTTC. V gene TRBV20-1 combines with J gene TRBJ2-7; 10 nucleotides align to TRBD2. CDR1 and CDR2 from the germline V gene are DFQATT and SNEGSKA (reference sequence). The CDR3 has 12 amino acids.

The rearrangement links TRBV20-1 to TRBJ1-2; 11 bases are shared with TRBD1. The CDR3 sequence is 12 residues long. Trimming at V came to 6 bases and at J to 8 bases, leaving 5 bases not matched to a gene. The germline V gene has CDR1 DFQATT and CDR2 SNEGSKA (reference sequence). The CDR3 reads CSAGQGAGGYTF. The CDR3 region has the DNA TGCAGTGCCGGACAGGGGGCAGGGGGCTACACCTTC.

This clone was seen ten or more times. The CDR3 spells CASSEGQSRDQPQHF. DNA of the CDR3: TGTGCCAGCAGTGAGGGGCAGTCCCGGGATCAGCCCCAGCATTTT. The chain couples TRBV2 to TRBJ1-5, with D maybe TRBD1 (5 bases). The CDR3 is 15 residues long. V lost 3 bases and J 5 bases, leaving 14 bases between the germline ends. In germline, CDR1 is SNHLY, CDR2 FYNNEI.

The chain carries TRBV3-1 and TRBJ2-1, with D possibly being TRBD1 (5 bases). V dropped 4 bases and J dropped 6 bases, with 19 bases sitting between them. The CDR3 runs 16 residues. From germline, CDR1 is LGHDT and CDR2 YNNKEL (reference sequence). The CDR3 spells CASSLHCVGVGNEQFF. CDR3 nucleotides: TGTGCCAGCAGCCTGCATTGCGTAGGGGTAGGCAATGAGCAGTTCTTC.

This clone was counted ten times or more. The V call is TRBV14, the J call TRBJ2-5; D is perhaps TRBD2 (5 bases). Germline loops: CDR1 SGHDN, CDR2 FVKESK. This CDR3 has 16 amino acids. V lost 1 base, J lost 0 bases, and 12 bases lay in between. CDR3 sequence: CASSQGEGRYQETQYF. CDR3 in DNA: TGTGCCAGCAGCCAAGGTGAGGGCCGGTACCAAGAGACCCAGTACTTC.

The chain recombines TRBV19 with TRBJ2-7; TRBD1 matches at 10 bases. The length of the CDR3 is 16 residues. The germline V gene encodes CDR1 LNHDA and CDR2 SQIVND (reference sequence). The V segment lost 8 bases and the J segment 2 bases; nucleotides outside the gene matches: 12. The CDR3 DNA is TGTGCCAGTGACGGAACGGGACAGGGGTTAGCCTACGAGCAGTACTTC. Translation: CASDGTGQGLAYEQYF.

In this sample, this clone turned up a few times. The chain employs TRBV28 and TRBJ2-7, with 7 positions matching TRBD1. This CDR3 is built from 15 residues. The V gene end was trimmed by 4 bases and the J gene end by 6 bases; junction bases not matched to a gene: 12. Germline V gene sequence: CDR1 MDHEN, CDR2 SYDVKM. The CDR3 region has the DNA TGTGCCAGCAGTTCCGACAGGGAACCAATTGGCGAGCAGTACTTC. It yields the protein CASSSDREPIGEQYF. The whole variable domain, remainder taken from reference TRBV28 and TRBJ2-7, is DVKVTQSSRYLVKRTGEKVFLECVQDMDHENMFWYRQDPGLGLRLIYFSYDVKMKEKGDIPEGYSVSREKKERFSLILESASTNQTSMYLCASSSDREPIGEQYFGPGTRLTVT.

This clone was detected once. A read error may explain this, as a much larger clone is one base away. The rearrangement joins TRBV25-1 to TRBJ2-1; 16 nucleotides line up with TRBD2. Losses at the gene ends were 4 bases for V and 4 bases for J; bases not matched to a gene: 13. CDR1 MGHDK and CDR2 SYGVNS come from the germline V gene. This CDR3 has 20 amino acids. The CDR3 is CASSGSSGTSGRAPYNEQFF. The CDR3 bases are TGTGCCAGCAGTGGATCCTCCGGGACTAGCGGGAGGGCCCCATACAATGAGCAGTTCTTC. Drawing the rest from reference TRBV25-1 and TRBJ2-1, the complete variable domain is EADIYQTPRYLVIGTGKKITLECSQTMGHDKMYWYQQDPGMELHLIHYSYGVNSTEKGDLSSESTVSRIRTEHFPLTLESARPSHTSQYLCASSGSSGTSGRAPYNEQFFGPGTRLTVL.

By its share, this clone is medium-sized (0.01 to 0.1%). The V call is TRBV20-1, the J call TRBJ1-3; D possibly corresponds to TRBD1 (5 bases). Between the trimmed V and J ends, which lost 0 bases and 4 bases, there was a span of 16 bases. The CDR3 spans 16 residues. Germline assignment: CDR1 DFQATT and CDR2 SNEGSKA (reference sequence). CDR3 sequence: CSARDLGQGTGNTIYF. The CDR3 DNA follows: TGCAGTGCTAGAGATTTGGGGCAGGGAACAGGAAACACCATATATTTT.

By proportion, this clone is medium-sized. The chain is built from TRBV6-1 and TRBJ2-7; D might be TRBD1 or TRBD2, each matching 5 bases. Germline V gene data show CDR1 as MNHNS and CDR2 as SASEGT. Trimming took off 10 bases at V and 4 bases at J, with 20 bases between the two ends. This CDR3 spans 14 amino acids. CDR3 in amino acids: CATDVEDGAYEQYF. In DNA, the CDR3 is TGTGCCACCGACGTAGAGGACGGGGCTTACGAGCAGTACTTC.

The V call is TRBV30, the J call TRBJ1-5; 10 nucleotides match TRBD1. Germline lookup yields CDR1 GTSNPN and CDR2 SVGIG (reference sequence). The trim removed 2 bases at V and 5 bases at J, leaving 6 bases unmatched. The CDR3 contains 15 residues. The CDR3 DNA follows: TGTGCCTGGAGTTTTGGGACAGGGGTAGATCAGCCCCAGCATTTT. It encodes CAWSFGTGVDQPQHF.

The chain joins TRBV20-1 to TRBJ2-3; 11 nucleotides agree with TRBD2. The junction had 3 bases not matched to a gene; V was cut back by 4 bases and J by 3 bases. The CDR3 contains 14 residues. Germline loops: CDR1 DFQATT, CDR2 SNEGSKA (reference sequence). The CDR3 loop reads CSAIAGGRTDTQYF. The CDR3 nucleotides read TGCAGTGCTATAGCGGGAGGGCGGACAGATACGCAGTATTTT.